Each of the 21 T cell receptor beta chains below was sequenced from the same sample in a study of T cells in Graves' hyperthyroidism and ophthalmopathy. TCR beta CDR3 regions were amplified from RNA transcripts. The HTBI primer set served for first-round RT-PCR of the TCR CDR3. MiXCR, applied by TCRdb to the multiplex PCR reads, yields one record per CDR3 protein. The data contain more than 650,000 distinct CDR3 sequences, less than 15% of them singletons. Sample: blood. These receptor sequences come from a woman between 18 and 30 years old with Graves' hyperthyroidism.

This clonotype appeared many times. This chain joins TRBV29-1 and TRBJ2-1, with 9 bases fitting TRBD2. The V segment lost 4 bases and the J segment 1 base; nucleotides outside the gene matches: 8. The CDR3 covers 16 residues. CDR1 is SQVTM and CDR2 is ANQGSEA in the germline V gene. The CDR3 sequence is CSVVYRLAGSYNEQFF. CDR3 coding DNA: TGCAGCGTTGTGTACCGCCTAGCGGGATCCTACAATGAGCAGTTCTTC.

The DNA of the CDR3 is TGTGCCAGCAGCTTAGCTGGCGGGACCACATACGAGCAGTACTTC. Translating gives CASSLAGGTTYEQYF. This chain links TRBV7-2 with TRBJ2-7; D perhaps matches TRBD2 (6 bases). There are 15 residues in the CDR3. Trimming shortened V by 0 bases and J by 4 bases, and 13 bases separated the two germline ends. Germline lookup yields CDR1 SGHTA and CDR2 FQGNSA. Based on the CDR3 plus reference TRBV7-2 and TRBJ2-7, the full variable domain is GAGVSQSPSNKVTEKGKDVELRCDPISGHTALYWYRQSLGQGLEFLIYFQGNSAPDKSGLPSDRFSAERTGGSVSTLTIQRTQQEDSAVYLCASSLAGGTTYEQYFGPGTRLTVT.

This clonotype was seen at least ten times. CDR3 amino acids: CASSESGPGNTIYF. In nucleotides, the CDR3 is TGTGCCAGCAGCGAATCGGGCCCTGGAAACACCATATATTTT. The V and J genes are TRBV3-1 and TRBJ1-3; D is uncertain. The germline CDR1 and CDR2 sequences are LGHDT and YNNKEL (reference sequence). The CDR3 has 14 amino acids. Trimming stripped 5 bases from V and 2 bases from J, with 10 bases between. Combining the CDR3 with reference TRBV3-1 and TRBJ1-3 gives the whole variable domain DTAVSQTPKYLVTQMGNDKSIKCEQNLGHDTMYWYKQDSKKFLKIMFSYNNKELIINETVPNRFSPKSPDKAHLNLHINSLELGDSAVYFCASSESGPGNTIYFGEGSWLTVV.

The chain is built from TRBV6-1 and TRBJ1-2; 8 bases are shared with TRBD1. Germline V gene data show CDR1 as MNHNS and CDR2 as SASEGT. The J segment lost 3 bases and the V segment lost 6 bases, leaving 12 bases of the junction unmatched. This CDR3 has 16 amino acids. The CDR3 sequence: CASSKPFTTGDYGYTF. The DNA of the CDR3 is TGTGCCAGCAGCAAACCCTTCACGACAGGGGACTATGGCTACACCTTC.

This clonotype has at least ten counts. The chain carries TRBV28 and TRBJ2-7; D is uncertain. The CDR3 runs to 13 residues. Germline CDR1 is MDHEN and CDR2 is SYDVKM. Trimming stripped 4 bases from V and 3 bases from J, with 10 bases between. This CDR3 is CASSSPSLYEQYF. Here the CDR3 DNA reads TGTGCCAGCAGTTCACCTTCTCTCTACGAGCAGTACTTC. Full variable domain (missing parts from reference TRBV28 and TRBJ2-7): DVKVTQSSRYLVKRTGEKVFLECVQDMDHENMFWYRQDPGLGLRLIYFSYDVKMKEKGDIPEGYSVSREKKERFSLILESASTNQTSMYLCASSSPSLYEQYFGPGTRLTVT.

This sequence joins TRBV2 and TRBJ2-1; 11 bases fit TRBD2. After removal of 6 bases from V and 4 bases from J, the junction contained 8 bases not matched to a gene. The CDR3 consists of 16 residues. Germline values: CDR1 SNHLY, CDR2 FYNNEI. CDR3 protein: CASRQWTSGPYNEQFF. CDR3 nucleotides: TGTGCCAGCAGACAGTGGACTAGCGGGCCATACAATGAGCAGTTCTTC.

This clonotype appeared many times. The chain carries TRBV7-2 and TRBJ2-7; 9 bases agree with TRBD2. Trimming at V came to 0 bases and at J to 6 bases, leaving 3 bases not matched to a gene. This CDR3 region has 14 residues. CDR1 is SGHTA, CDR2 FQGNSA, per germline. The CDR3 spells CASSLAAGGREQYF. The CDR3 bases are TGTGCCAGCAGCTTAGCGGCGGGAGGGCGCGAGCAGTACTTC.

This clonotype was observed many times. The chain joins TRBV7-9 to TRBJ2-5; D is perhaps TRBD2 (6 bases). This CDR3 contains 13 residues. Germline CDR1 and CDR2: SEHNR and FQNEAQ (reference sequence). Trimming left V 5 bases short and J 6 bases short, with 13 bases between. The CDR3 DNA sequence: TGTGCCAGCAGCGCCTTGGGGGGACAGACCCAGTACTTC. Protein product: CASSALGGQTQYF.

This clonotype was detected a few times. This rearrangement joins TRBV10-2 to TRBJ2-3; 8 bases match TRBD2. The ends lost 4 bases at V and 2 bases at J; junction bases unmatched: 2. Per germline, CDR1 WSHSY and CDR2 SAAADI. The CDR3 sequence is 14 residues long. CDR3: CASSVAGNTDTQYF. The CDR3 DNA is TGCGCCAGCAGTGTAGCGGGAAACACAGATACGCAGTATTTT.

The chain carries TRBV7-2 and TRBJ2-2; TRBD1 is a possible D gene (5 bases). The V and J ends lost 5 bases and 7 bases respectively, with 11 bases between them. The CDR3 length is 13 residues. Germline loops: CDR1 SGHTA, CDR2 FQGNSA. CDR3: CASSRQLGGELFF. DNA for the CDR3: TGTGCCAGCAGCCGACAGCTAGGCGGGGAGCTGTTTTTT.

A few counts support this clonotype. This rearrangement joins TRBV18 to TRBJ1-1; possibly TRBD1 for D (5 bases). The CDR3 extends over 16 amino acids. The V end was cut by 3 bases, the J end by 0 bases, with 14 bases between. Germline lookup yields CDR1 KGHSH and CDR2 LQKENI. CDR3 region: CASSPQPGGMNTEAFF. The CDR3 nucleotides read TGTGCCAGCTCACCTCAACCGGGGGGAATGAACACTGAAGCTTTCTTT.

This clonotype came up a few times. The chain recombines TRBV29-1 with TRBJ2-2; 8 bases match TRBD2. The CDR3 spans 15 residues. V lost 7 bases and J lost 0; bases outside the gene matches: 7. CDR1 and CDR2 from the germline V gene are SQVTM and ANQGSEA. CDR3 protein: CSGAGGPANTGELFF. The CDR3 nucleotides read TGCAGCGGGGCGGGGGGACCCGCGAACACCGGGGAGCTGTTTTTT.

Remarks on this clonotype: Compared with germline, one end of the junction differs, possibly owing to a read error. The chain uses TRBV13 and TRBJ2-5, with 8 bases matching TRBD2. The CDR3 totals 15 residues. Germline-derived CDR1 and CDR2 are PRHDT and FYEKMQ (reference sequence). The CDR3, as DNA: TGTGCCGGCAGCGTTCGAACTAGCGGACAAGAGACCCAGTACTTC. Translating it yields CAGSVRTSGQETQYF.

This clonotype occurred a few times. The V gene is TRBV7-9, the J gene TRBJ1-2; possible D gene TRBD1, 5 bases. Germline loops: CDR1 SEHNR, CDR2 FQNEAQ (reference sequence). The germline V and J ends were trimmed by 0 bases and 8 bases, with 10 bases remaining between them. This CDR3 spans 13 amino acids. This CDR3 is CASSLAQVDGYTF. Here the CDR3 DNA reads TGTGCCAGCAGCTTAGCACAGGTCGACGGCTACACCTTC.

In its sample, this clonotype was seen a few times. The chain employs TRBV6-1 and TRBJ2-2; possible D gene TRBD1, 5 bases. CDR1 is MNHNS and CDR2 is SASEGT in the germline V gene. Trimming shortened V by 5 bases and J by 4 bases, and 11 bases separated the two germline ends. This CDR3 contains 14 residues. CDR3 in amino acids: CASSLGAGTGELFF. The CDR3, as DNA: TGTGCCAGCAGTTTAGGGGCAGGCACCGGGGAGCTGTTTTTT.

The chain employs TRBV19 and TRBJ2-1; 8 bases fit TRBD2. Germline assignment: CDR1 LNHDA and CDR2 SQIVND (reference sequence). Trimming took 5 bases from V and 2 from J; bases not matched to a gene: 8. The CDR3 covers 16 residues. CDR3 coding DNA: TGTGCCAGTAGTTCGGGGGGGTCTAGGGCCTACAATGAGCAGTTCTTC. Protein product: CASSSGGSRAYNEQFF.

The chain combines TRBV7-8 with TRBJ2-1, with 13 bases aligning to TRBD2. J was trimmed by 3 bases and V by 2 bases; bases with no gene match: 19. Germline lookup yields CDR1 SGHVS and CDR2 FQNEAQ. This CDR3 contains 22 residues. This CDR3 is CASSLKGEGTSGTPTVYNEQFF. CDR3 DNA: TGTGCCAGCAGCTTAAAGGGTGAGGGGACTAGCGGGACCCCCACTGTCTACAATGAGCAGTTCTTC. Filled out from reference TRBV7-8 and TRBJ2-1, the complete variable domain reads GAGVSQSPRYKVAKRGQDVALRCDPISGHVSLFWYQQALGQGPEFLTYFQNEAQLDKSGLPSDRFFAERPEGSVSTLKIQRTQQEDSAVYLCASSLKGEGTSGTPTVYNEQFFGPGTRLTVL.

This clonotype has only a few counts. The rearrangement links TRBV12-3 or TRBV12-4 to TRBJ1-5; D possibly corresponds to TRBD1 (5 bases). This CDR3 spans 15 amino acids. Trimming took 5 bases from V and 3 from J, leaving 14 bases between them. The CDR3, as DNA: TGTGCCAGCAGTCCGGGAGGGGCATACAATCAGCCCCAGCATTTT. This codes for CASSPGGAYNQPQHF.

Points on this clonotype: This may come from a read error, since a much larger clone is one base off. The J gene is TRBJ2-5, the V gene TRBV5-5, with D possibly being TRBD1 or TRBD2 (5 bases each). The CDR3 loop spans 15 amino acids. Looked up from germline, CDR1 is SGHKS and CDR2 is YYEKEE (reference sequence). Here the CDR3 reads CAGSLGTLQAGTQYF. In DNA form, the CDR3 reads TGTGCCGGCAGCTTGGGGACCCTACAGGCAGGGACCCAGTACTTC.

This clonotype was detected ten times or more. The chain recombines TRBV12-3 or TRBV12-4 with TRBJ2-1, with 8 bases matching TRBD1. V lost 7 bases and J lost 9; bases outside the gene matches: 5. There are 12 residues in the CDR3. CDR3 coding DNA: TGTGCCAGCACCGACAGGGGCGGTGAGCAGTTCTTC. Its protein product is CASTDRGGEQFF.

This clonotype was counted ten times or more. The chain uses TRBV12-3 or TRBV12-4 and TRBJ2-7; TRBD2 aligns across 8 bases. V shed 7 bases and J 3 bases; nucleotides not matched to a gene: 17. This CDR3 spans 17 amino acids. The CDR3 nucleotides are TGTGCCAGCACAATATCCGGACTAGCACCGACAGTCTACGAGCAGTACTTC. This gives the protein CASTISGLAPTVYEQYF.